A single sample gave rise to the 6 T cell receptor beta chains below, sequenced in a study of T cell repertoires in cytomegalovirus infection. From the reads, TCRdb called clonotypes with MiXCR, one entry per CDR3 protein. The repertoire holds 630,000 or so distinct CDR3 sequences, with 20% to 25% as singletons. The sequenced sample was CD8+ T cells from PBMCs. The receptors were sampled from a human donor in good health (CMV status not recorded). Some clones in this sample may be carry-over from other donors' samples.

The chain joins TRBV28 to TRBJ2-3; possibly TRBD2 for D (6 bases). The V gene's germline CDR1 is MDHEN and CDR2 SYDVKM. The ends were cut back, 6 bases at V and 2 bases at J, with 18 bases in the middle. This CDR3 comprises 16 residues. Here the CDR3 reads CASSHGTLYSTDTQYF. The CDR3 DNA is TGTGCCAGCAGCCACGGGACTCTCTATTCCACAGATACGCAGTATTTT.

The chain employs TRBV28 and TRBJ2-1; D is unclear. The CDR3 length is 15 residues. CDR1 and CDR2 (germline): MDHEN, SYDVKM. Trimming took off 4 bases at V and 2 bases at J, with 12 bases between the two ends. The CDR3 here is CASSSTMVAYNEQFF. In DNA form, the CDR3 reads TGTGCCAGCAGTTCCACAATGGTAGCCTACAATGAGCAGTTCTTC.

The chain combines TRBV14 with TRBJ1-2; TRBD1 is a possible D gene (5 bases). CDR1 and CDR2 from the germline V gene are SGHDN and FVKESK. This CDR3 has 13 amino acids. Trimming shortened V by 4 bases and J by 6 bases, and 12 bases separated the two germline ends. This CDR3 reads CASSPSGGHGYTF. CDR3 DNA: TGTGCCAGCAGCCCTTCGGGGGGACATGGCTACACCTTC.

In its sample, this clonotype was seen many times. CDR3 residues: CASSFLAGGPGANVLTF. The CDR3 DNA reads TGTGCCAGCAGCTTTTTAGCGGGGGGTCCCGGGGCCAACGTCCTGACTTTC. The gene calls are TRBV28 and TRBJ2-6; 10 nucleotides line up with TRBD2. There are 17 residues in the CDR3. With 6 bases clipped from V and 4 bases from J, the junction kept 9 bases outside the gene matches. In germline, CDR1 is MDHEN, CDR2 SYDVKM.

This clonotype was picked up a small number of times. This chain connects TRBV6-5 to TRBJ2-1; 11 bases agree with TRBD2. Germline V lookup: CDR1 MNHEY, CDR2 SVGAGI. Trimming took 2 bases from V and 4 from J; bases not matched to a gene: 10. The CDR3 is 18 residues long. CDR3 loop: CASSYTLLGTSGYNEQFF. The CDR3 nucleotides read TGTGCCAGCAGTTACACTCTACTGGGGACTAGCGGTTACAATGAGCAGTTCTTC.

The chain joins TRBV5-4 to TRBJ2-2, with D uncertain. Per germline, CDR1 SGHNT and CDR2 YYREEE (reference sequence). This CDR3 has 14 amino acids. The V end was cut by 0 bases, the J end by 3 bases, with 6 bases between. Here the CDR3 reads CASSLARDTGELFF. In DNA form, the CDR3 reads TGTGCCAGCAGCTTGGCCCGAGACACCGGGGAGCTGTTTTTT.